The T cell receptor beta chain described here comes from a study of blood T cell repertoires in COVID-19. The wider study: Researchers got acute and convalescent COVID-19 samples from the United States, Italy and Spain.

V lost 6 bases and J 3 bases, leaving 17 bases between the germline ends. CDR3 size: 15 residues. The germline CDR1 and CDR2 sequences are MDHEN and SYDVKM. TCRdb's table, derived via immunoSEQ multiplex PCR, lists solely in-frame clones and lacks some. Of 300,000 or so clones listed, 90% are singletons. J is TRBJ1-1 and V is TRBV28; TRBD1 is a possible D gene (6 bases). The TCR originated in a young woman who had recovered from COVID-19. The sequencing input was PBMCs or T cells enriched from blood (not recorded which). CDR3 residues: CASSQVPAGDTEAFF. CDR3 sequence (DNA): TGTGCCAGCAGCCAAGTACCGGCAGGGGACACTGAAGCTTTCTTT.